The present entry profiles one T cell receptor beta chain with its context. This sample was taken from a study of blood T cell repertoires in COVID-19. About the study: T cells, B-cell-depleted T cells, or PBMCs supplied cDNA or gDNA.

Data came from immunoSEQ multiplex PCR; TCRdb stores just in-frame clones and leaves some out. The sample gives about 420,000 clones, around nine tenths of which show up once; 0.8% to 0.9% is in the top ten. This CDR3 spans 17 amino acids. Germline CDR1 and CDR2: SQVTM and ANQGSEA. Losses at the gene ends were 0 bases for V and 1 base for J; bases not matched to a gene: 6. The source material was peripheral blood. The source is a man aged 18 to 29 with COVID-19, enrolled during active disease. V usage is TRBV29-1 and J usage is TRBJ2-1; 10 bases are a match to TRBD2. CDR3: CSVEDLASGGSYNEQFF. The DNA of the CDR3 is TGCAGCGTTGAAGATTTGGCTAGCGGGGGTTCCTACAATGAGCAGTTCTTC.